Only a few counts were recorded for the clone carrying this TCR beta chain. The antigen is not known. This specimen comes from a study of T-cell memory formation after mild COVID-19. Overall study findings and caveats: Largely, contracting CD4+ clones fell within CM and EM, and contracting CD8+ clones within EMRA. Pre-infection memory carried some responding clones, suggesting that cross-reactive memory joined.

TCRdb reprocessed the 5' RACE reads with MiXCR, giving one entry per CDR3 protein. The sample includes approximately 290,000 distinct CDR3 sequences, roughly 8.2% of them seen just once. V lost 6 bases to trimming and J lost 0 bases, with 5 bases between them. CDR1 is SQVTM and CDR2 is ANQGSEA in the germline V gene. This CDR3 contains 11 residues. The chain uses TRBV29-1 and TRBJ1-1, with unresolved D. The sequence came from a man between 18 and 29 years old who had mild COVID-19 (a few samples of this study predate the infection). Cell type and time point are not known. Material for sequencing was PBMCs or a T cell subset sorted from them (not recorded which). CDR3 coding DNA: TGCAGCGTATTCCTGAACACTGAAGCTTTCTTT. This translates into CSVFLNTEAFF. The full variable domain, rest sourced from reference TRBV29-1 and TRBJ1-1, is SAVISQKPSRDICQRGTSLTIQCQVDSQVTMMFWYRQQPGQSLTLIATANQGSEATYESGFVIDKFPISRPNLTFSTLTVSNMSPEDSSIYLCSVFLNTEAFFGQGTRLTVV.